These T cell receptor beta chains were read from a single sample in a study of blood T cell repertoires in COVID-19. Generated by immunoSEQ multiplex PCR, the TCRdb table keeps only in-frame clones and is missing some. The sample has 170,000 or so clones, about 87% seen once. Sequencing used peripheral blood. These receptors came from an older woman with COVID-19, enrolled during active disease. The CDR3 runs from the conserved cysteine through the conserved F or W. A D gene is named only where the DNA matches it firmly.

TRBV28	TRBJ2-7	TRBD1	CASRPGQGLSYEQYF
TRBV7-2	TRBJ2-1	TRBD1	CASSTRDRYNEQFF
TRBV27	TRBJ2-7	TRBD1	CASSWDRGRGQYF
TRBV11-2	TRBJ1-6	.	CASSSGLVDSPLHF
TRBV3-1/TRBV3-2	TRBJ1-5	.	CASSRSGARSNQPQHF
TRBV6-5	TRBJ1-2	.	CASSSTESYGYTF
TRBV4-2	TRBJ2-5	TRBD1	CASSQDIRDRGMEETQYF
TRBV10-3	TRBJ1-5	TRBD1	CAIRGQGDQPQHF
TRBV9	TRBJ2-6	TRBD1	CASSAAGLGQAGANVLTF
TRBV5-1	TRBJ1-2	TRBD1	CASSPFSQGVDYGYTF
TRBV3-1/TRBV3-2	TRBJ2-7	.	CASSQDRWRASYEQYF
TRBV5-1	TRBJ2-5	TRBD2	CASSRGDFGETQYF
TRBV4-2	TRBJ2-3	TRBD2	CASSQLTSPYPSSGSTDTQYF
TRBV7-9	TRBJ2-7	.	CASSPDGGSYEQYF
TRBV6-1	TRBJ1-1	.	CASSEFGVPTEAFF